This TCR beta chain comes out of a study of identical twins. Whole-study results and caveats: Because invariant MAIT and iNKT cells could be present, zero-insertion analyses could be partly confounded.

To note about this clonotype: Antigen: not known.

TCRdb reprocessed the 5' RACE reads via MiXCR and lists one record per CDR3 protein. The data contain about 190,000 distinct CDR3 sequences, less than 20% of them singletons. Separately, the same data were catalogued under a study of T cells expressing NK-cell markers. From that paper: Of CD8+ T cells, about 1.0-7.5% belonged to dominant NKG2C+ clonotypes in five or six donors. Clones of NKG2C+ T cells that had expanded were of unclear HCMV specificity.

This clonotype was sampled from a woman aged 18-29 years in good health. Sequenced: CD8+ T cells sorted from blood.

The CDR3 region is CASSPLAESSYNEQFF. DNA for the CDR3: TGTGCCAGCAGCCCTCTAGCGGAGAGCTCCTACAATGAGCAGTTCTTC. V and J are TRBV7-8 and TRBJ2-1; 7 positions match TRBD2. This CDR3 has 16 residues. V was clipped by 5 bases and J by 0 bases; unmatched bases: 7. The germline CDR1 and CDR2 sequences are SGHVS and FQNEAQ.